The clone carrying this T cell receptor beta chain has a handful of counts. These data come from a study of T cells after yellow fever vaccination. TCRdb independently ran MiXCR on the 5' RACE reads; one entry per CDR3 protein. This sample carries a few hundred thousand distinct CDR3 sequences, less than 20% of them seen once, and the ten largest clones take around 16%. The junction had 8 bases not matched to a gene; V was cut back by 7 bases and J by 3 bases. The CDR3 loop spans 15 amino acids. The germline CDR1 and CDR2 sequences are SGHRS and YFSETQ. The chain has TRBV5-1 and TRBJ2-1; 9 bases line up with TRBD1. Specimen: PBMCs, collected around 5 days after the first yellow fever vaccination. This TCR came from a young man who received the YFV17D yellow fever vaccine. The CDR3 DNA follows: TGCGCCAGCTCCTCACAGGGGGCGAACTACAATGAGCAGTTCTTC. Its translation: CASSSQGANYNEQFF.